One and the same sample provided the 30 T cell receptor beta chains below, sequenced in a study of cytomegalovirus exposure and HLA in healthy donors. A multiplex PCR was run with 60 Vbeta primers and 13 Jbeta primers. Measured with immunoSEQ multiplex PCR; TCRdb has only the in-frame clones, and not every one. The specimen's table records about 140,000 clones. The source material was PBMCs. The source is a woman in her late teens or twenties in good health and CMV-seronegative.

V gene TRBV2 combines with J gene TRBJ1-2, with 8 nucleotides matching TRBD1. This CDR3 has 15 amino acids. J was trimmed by 3 bases and V by 6 bases; bases with no gene match: 9. Germline assignment: CDR1 SNHLY and CDR2 FYNNEI. The chain's CDR3 is CASSETGVKHYGYTF. The CDR3 DNA reads TGTGCCAGCAGCGAGACAGGGGTAAAACACTATGGCTACACCTTC.

This chain uses TRBV20-1 with TRBJ2-1; D is unresolved. V lost 7 bases, J lost 6 bases, and 10 bases lay in between. This CDR3 is built from 11 residues. Germline CDR1 reads DFQATT; CDR2 reads SNEGSKA (reference sequence). The CDR3: CSGSQSNEQFF. CDR3 nucleotides: TGCAGTGGCTCACAGAGCAATGAGCAGTTCTTC.

This rearrangement joins TRBV27 to TRBJ2-3; 9 bases fit TRBD2. The germline CDR1 and CDR2 sequences are MNHEY and SMNVEV (reference sequence). Trimming at V came to 6 bases and at J to 6 bases, leaving 10 bases not matched to a gene. The CDR3 runs to 15 residues. CDR3 sequence reads: CASRFSGSRGDTQYF. CDR3 nucleotides: TGTGCCAGCAGGTTTAGCGGGAGTCGGGGGGATACGCAGTATTTT.

The V call is TRBV5-1, the J call TRBJ2-3; D is possibly TRBD2 (5 bases). The CDR3 length is 15 residues. The V gene's germline CDR1 is SGHRS and CDR2 YFSETQ. Trimming removed 0 bases from V and 5 bases from J, with 13 bases in between. The CDR3 reads CASSLALADVDTQYF. The CDR3, as DNA: TGCGCCAGCAGCTTGGCCCTAGCTGACGTAGATACGCAGTATTTT.

V gene TRBV19 combines with J gene TRBJ1-1, with TRBD1 matching over 7 bases. Germline V gene lookup returns CDR1 LNHDA and CDR2 SQIVND (reference sequence). The ends lost 4 bases at V and 6 bases at J; junction bases unmatched: 5. This CDR3 contains 13 residues. As DNA, the CDR3 is TGTGCCAGTAGTAAGGGACAGCGCTCTGAAGCTTTCTTT. Amino acid sequence: CASSKGQRSEAFF.

The chain is built from TRBV7-9 and TRBJ2-3; D remains unclear. The CDR3 is made up of 13 amino acids. Germline CDR1 is SEHNR and CDR2 is FQNEAQ (reference sequence). Between the trimmed V and J ends, which lost 4 bases and 1 base, there was a span of 6 bases. CDR3 sequence (DNA): TGTGCCAGCAGCTGGAGCGGCACAGATACGCAGTATTTT. Amino acids: CASSWSGTDTQYF.

The CDR3, as DNA: TGTGCCAGCAGCCAAGGGAGCGGGGACACCGGGGAGCTGTTTTTT. This translates into CASSQGSGDTGELFF. J is TRBJ2-2 and V is TRBV9; 7 nucleotides match TRBD2. V was clipped by 4 bases and J by 3 bases; unmatched bases: 6. The CDR3 totals 15 residues. Germline CDR1 SGDLS, CDR2 YYNGEE.

The V call is TRBV7-9, the J call TRBJ2-3, with 9 bases fitting TRBD1. CDR3 length: 16 residues. The germline CDR1 and CDR2 sequences are SEHNR and FQNEAQ (reference sequence). The ends lost 5 bases at V and 0 bases at J; junction bases unmatched: 6. The CDR3 is CASSPRDRVSTDTQYF. The CDR3 coding sequence is TGTGCCAGCAGCCCACGGGACAGGGTTAGCACAGATACGCAGTATTTT.

The V call is TRBV19, the J call TRBJ1-2; D remains unclear. The CDR3 extends over 13 amino acids. The germline gives CDR1 LNHDA, CDR2 SQIVND (reference sequence). V was clipped by 7 bases and J by 0 bases, with 9 bases between them. Written as DNA, the CDR3 is TGTGCCAGTATAGGAGTTGCTAACTATGGCTACACCTTC. It is translated as CASIGVANYGYTF.

The CDR3 bases are TGTGCCAGCAGCCAAGATTCTGGCGGGGGCTATGGCTACACCTTC. This gives the protein CASSQDSGGGYGYTF. The V call is TRBV14, the J call TRBJ1-2; tentative D call: TRBD1 (5 bases). CDR1 SGHDN and CDR2 FVKESK come from the germline V gene. The CDR3 spans 15 residues. Trimming left V 0 bases short and J 4 bases short, with 12 bases between.

This chain uses TRBV11-2 with TRBJ2-7; 9 bases fit TRBD2. This CDR3 is 14 amino acids long. J was trimmed by 6 bases and V by 1 base; bases with no gene match: 4. Germline values: CDR1 SGHAT, CDR2 FQNNGV. The chain's CDR3 is CASSLVSGSSEQYF. The CDR3 DNA sequence: TGTGCCAGCAGCTTAGTTAGCGGGAGCTCCGAGCAGTACTTC.

This chain joins TRBV29-1 and TRBJ2-3; 14 bases map to TRBD2. CDR1 and CDR2 (germline): SQVTM, ANQGSEA. V shed 3 bases and J 7 bases; nucleotides not matched to a gene: 9. This CDR3 has 16 residues. CDR3 sequence (DNA): TGCAGCGTTGATCTCGGGACTAGCGGGAGTATGTATACGCAGTATTTT. This codes for CSVDLGTSGSMYTQYF.

The chain couples TRBV19 to TRBJ1-2; a weak D match, TRBD1 (6 bases). The CDR3 loop spans 14 amino acids. Trimming pared 4 bases from V and 0 bases from J, leaving 9 bases between. Germline CDR1 reads LNHDA; CDR2 reads SQIVND (reference sequence). The CDR3 spells CASSTHRANYGYTF. CDR3 nucleotides: TGTGCCAGTAGTACACACAGGGCTAACTATGGCTACACCTTC.

The J gene is TRBJ1-2, the V gene TRBV6-5; 7 bases align to TRBD1. This CDR3 contains 11 residues. CDR1 is MNHEY and CDR2 is SVGAGI in the germline V gene. V shed 8 bases, J shed 8 bases, and the junction held 5 bases outside the gene matches. The CDR3 spells CASRQGVGYTF. As DNA, the CDR3 is TGTGCCAGCCGACAGGGCGTGGGCTACACCTTC.

The chain carries TRBV27 and TRBJ1-1; D may be TRBD1 (6 bases). V was shortened by 5 bases and J by 5 bases, with 21 bases between the two germline ends. The CDR3 consists of 16 residues. The germline V gene encodes CDR1 MNHEY and CDR2 SMNVEV (reference sequence). CDR3 DNA: TGTGCCAGCAGTCCAATGATACAGGGTCTGAGGACTGAAGCTTTCTTT. Protein product: CASSPMIQGLRTEAFF.

The chain links TRBV2 to TRBJ2-7; 10 nucleotides match TRBD2. The junction had 5 bases not matched to a gene; V was cut back by 1 base and J by 2 bases. The CDR3 extends over 16 amino acids. Germline loops: CDR1 SNHLY, CDR2 FYNNEI. CDR3 nucleotides: TGTGCCAGCAGTGAAGGACTAGCGGGTCGGACCTACGAGCAGTACGTC. Translating gives CASSEGLAGRTYEQYV.

The chain combines TRBV19 with TRBJ1-5; D unresolved. The V gene's germline CDR1 is LNHDA and CDR2 SQIVND (reference sequence). The CDR3 contains 13 residues. Trimming stripped 0 bases from V and 9 bases from J, with 9 bases between. CDR3 DNA sequence: TGTGCCAGTAGTATAGATTCCGTGTGGCCCCAGCATTTT. Protein sequence: CASSIDSVWPQHF. Complete variable domain (other parts from reference TRBV19 and TRBJ1-5): DGGITQSPKYLFRKEGQNVTLSCEQNLNHDAMYWYRQDPGQGLRLIYYSQIVNDFQKGDIAEGYSVSREKKESFPLTVTSAQKNPTAFYLCASSIDSVWPQHFGDGTRLSIL.

This chain links TRBV10-1 with TRBJ2-7; 9 nucleotides match TRBD2. The CDR3 is 16 residues long. Trimming cost V 2 bases and J 4 bases; bases outside gene matches: 9. Germline lookup yields CDR1 WNHNN and CDR2 SYGVQD (reference sequence). The DNA of the CDR3 is TGCGCCAGCAGTGAGACGCCGGGACTAGCCCTATACGAGCAGTACTTC. Translated: CASSETPGLALYEQYF.

This chain uses TRBV28 with TRBJ1-2, with D perhaps matching TRBD1 (5 bases). Trimming cost V 10 bases and J 3 bases, with 12 bases left between them. The CDR3 spans 12 residues. Germline assignment: CDR1 MDHEN and CDR2 SYDVKM. In nucleotides, the CDR3 is TGTGCCACCCTGGGGCAGGACTATGGCTACACCTTC. Its translation is CATLGQDYGYTF.

The J gene is TRBJ2-7, the V gene TRBV19, with D possibly TRBD2 on 5 matching bases. CDR3 size: 14 residues. Between the trimmed V and J ends, which lost 1 base and 3 bases, there was a span of 10 bases. The germline CDR1 and CDR2 sequences are LNHDA and SQIVND (reference sequence). DNA of the CDR3: TGTGCCAGTAGTATAGGGACCGGACTCTACGAGCAGTACTTC. This gives the protein CASSIGTGLYEQYF.

The rearrangement joins TRBV6-5 to TRBJ1-4, with 7 bases matching TRBD1. Germline CDR1 and CDR2: MNHEY and SVGAGI. The CDR3 runs to 16 residues. The trim removed 2 bases at V and 8 bases at J, leaving 11 bases unmatched. The CDR3 nucleotides read TGTGCCAGCAGTTACGGCACAGGGGCCGGGGACGAAAAACTGTTTTTT. This translates into CASSYGTGAGDEKLFF.

The J gene is TRBJ1-1, the V gene TRBV9; D is ambiguous. The CDR3 contains 17 residues. Looked up from germline, CDR1 is SGDLS and CDR2 is YYNGEE. V was cut by 0 bases and J by 6 bases, with 21 bases left in between. Written as DNA, the CDR3 is TGTGCCAGCAGCGTAGAGGGTTGGTACAGCCCAGCGGCTGAAGCTTTCTTT. Translation gives CASSVEGWYSPAAEAFF.

On this clone itself: Other DNA sequences in this sample translate to the same CDR3. The chain uses TRBV27 and TRBJ1-2; 8 bases line up with TRBD1. Germline V lookup: CDR1 MNHEY, CDR2 SMNVEV (reference sequence). J was trimmed by 4 bases and V by 6 bases; bases with no gene match: 7. The CDR3 has 14 residues. The CDR3 spells CASSLSGQGYGYTF. CDR3 DNA sequence: TGTGCCAGCAGCCTTAGTGGACAGGGCTATGGCTACACCTTC.

The chain uses TRBV6-5 and TRBJ2-3; TRBD1 might be the D (6 bases). Looked up from germline, CDR1 is MNHEY and CDR2 is SVGAGI. The CDR3 has 13 amino acids. Trimming took off 6 bases at V and 2 bases at J, with 9 bases between the two ends. CDR3 in DNA: TGTGCCAGCAGAATGGGGGCCACAGATACGCAGTATTTT. Protein sequence: CASRMGATDTQYF.

The genes are TRBV30 and TRBJ2-7; D perhaps matches TRBD2 (6 bases). CDR1 is GTSNPN and CDR2 is SVGIG in the germline V gene (reference sequence). The V gene lost 0 bases and the J gene lost 1 base, with 13 bases spanning the gap. The CDR3 has 15 residues. The CDR3 nucleotides read TGTGCCTGGAGTGTTGGAGGGACGGGGTCCTACGAGCAGTACTTC. Translated: CAWSVGGTGSYEQYF.

The V and J genes are TRBV11-3 and TRBJ2-1; 8 bases fit TRBD1. This CDR3 is built from 15 residues. Looked up from germline, CDR1 is SGHNT and CDR2 is YENEEA. The trim removed 7 bases at V and 3 bases at J, leaving 8 bases unmatched. The CDR3 protein is CASNLRDRHYNEQFF. The DNA of the CDR3 is TGTGCCAGCAACCTCAGGGACAGGCACTACAATGAGCAGTTCTTC.

J is TRBJ2-7 and V is TRBV4-2; D unclear. The CDR3 is 16 residues long. Germline V gene data show CDR1 as LGHNA and CDR2 as YNFKEQ. Trimming took off 0 bases at V and 0 bases at J, with 12 bases between the two ends. The CDR3 DNA follows: TGTGCCAGCAGCCAAGAATCGGGTAGCAGCTCCTACGAGCAGTACTTC. Translated: CASSQESGSSSYEQYF.

J is TRBJ1-3 and V is TRBV19; 8 nucleotides align to TRBD1. V was clipped by 3 bases and J by 5 bases; unmatched bases: 9. The CDR3 is made up of 16 amino acids. CDR1 LNHDA and CDR2 SQIVND come from the germline V gene (reference sequence). CDR3 residues: CASSIPGQGLRNTIYF. The CDR3 nucleotides are TGTGCCAGTAGTATCCCCGGACAGGGACTGAGAAACACCATATATTTT.

The rearrangement uses TRBV7-2 and TRBJ1-4; TRBD1 aligns across 10 bases. CDR3 size: 14 residues. Per the germline V gene, CDR1 is SGHTA and CDR2 is FQGNSA. V shed 5 bases and J 8 bases; nucleotides not matched to a gene: 5. The CDR3 sequence: CASSTGQGVEKLFF. The CDR3 bases are TGTGCCAGCAGCACTGGACAGGGGGTGGAAAAACTGTTTTTT.

V usage is TRBV19 and J usage is TRBJ1-2; perhaps TRBD1 as D (5 bases). The V end lost 3 bases, the J end lost 4 bases, and 15 bases lay between the germline ends. The CDR3 loop spans 15 amino acids. The germline V gene has CDR1 LNHDA and CDR2 SQIVND (reference sequence). CDR3 region: CASSILEAGGYGYTF. The CDR3 DNA reads as TGTGCCAGTAGTATTTTAGAGGCCGGGGGCTATGGCTACACCTTC.